This TCR beta chain was identified in a study of shared clonotypes between healthy human individuals. Findings and caveats of the study: Clonotypes not shared had lower generation probabilities than those common to all four donors.

Each sample came from a Caucasian adult donor living in Nashville, Tennessee. The authors divided CD4+ cells into CD45RA+ naive and CD45RA-negative memory subsets. V was cut by 6 bases and J by 1 base, with 16 bases left in between. Germline V gene lookup returns CDR1 SGHRS and CDR2 YFSETQ. The CDR3 sequence is 15 residues long. Assay: immunoSEQ multiplex PCR; the TCRdb copy retains only in-frame clones and omits some. The sample carries a few million clones, around 95% recorded once. As for this clone: Its antigen is still unknown.

The sequenced material came from naive CD4+ T cells sorted from blood. Subset indicated: CD45RA+ positively selected. The clonotype was recovered from a man between 18 and 35 years old in good health. V is TRBV5-1 and J is TRBJ1-1, with no clear D. The CDR3 DNA reads as TGCGCCAGCACCAGCGCTTCGGGGAGGAACACTGAAGCTTTCTTT. Translation: CASTSASGRNTEAFF.